Listed here are 27 T cell receptor beta chains from one sample, sequenced in a study of blood T cells in healthy people across ages. Then a second PCR, running about 6 to 12 cycles, was carried out with a sample-barcoded 5' primer and a J-beta primer mix. TCRdb redid the calling of the 5' RACE reads with MiXCR, one entry per CDR3 protein. The sample holds 450,000 to 650,000 distinct CDR3 sequences; less than 25% are singletons and the top ten take 8.7%. This sample also appeared in a second study, on T cells of mothers and their children.

Sample: blood. All receptors come from a boy younger than 18 in good health.

This clonotype has a handful of counts. The genes are TRBV5-4 and TRBJ2-1, with 10 positions matching TRBD2. CDR1 SGHNT and CDR2 YYREEE come from the germline V gene (reference sequence). CDR3 length: 16 amino acids. V lost 3 bases to trimming and J lost 7 bases; unmatched junction nucleotides: 10. This CDR3 reads CASSSLSGRAGNEQFF. The CDR3 nucleotides read TGTGCCAGCAGCTCGCTGAGCGGGAGGGCGGGAAATGAGCAGTTCTTC.

The chain couples TRBV7-9 to TRBJ2-5; a possible D gene is TRBD1 (5 bases). The DNA end is a closer match to TRBJ2-7, so the J assignment may be wrong. Looked up from germline, CDR1 is SEHNR and CDR2 is FQNEAQ (reference sequence). The CDR3 loop spans 15 amino acids. CDR3 in amino acids: CASSLGGAVMYEQYF. DNA of the CDR3: TGTGCCAGCAGCTTAGGTGGGGCAGTAATGTACGAGCAGTACTTC.

The chain carries TRBV28 and TRBJ2-1; 9 positions agree with TRBD1. Near its end, the DNA agrees better with TRBJ2-7, so the J call may be wrong. Germline V CDR1 and CDR2: MDHEN, SYDVKM. There are 14 residues in the CDR3. The CDR3 here is CASNRPGQGYEQYF. For the CDR3, the DNA is TGTGCCAGCAATCGACCGGGACAGGGCTACGAGCAGTACTTC.

There are many counts of this clonotype. The V call is TRBV28, the J call TRBJ2-4; D gene uncertain. Germline lookup yields CDR1 MDHEN and CDR2 SYDVKM. The CDR3 loop spans 15 amino acids. The ends were cut back, 6 bases at V and 0 bases at J, with 12 bases in the middle. The CDR3 nucleotides read TGTGCCAGCAGCCCTCCGGGTATAGCCAAAAACATTCAGTACTTC. Translation gives CASSPPGIAKNIQYF.

The gene calls are TRBV27 and TRBJ2-7, with D possibly TRBD1 on 7 matching bases. V shed 1 base and J shed 7 bases, with 17 bases lying between them. There are 15 residues in the CDR3. Germline lookup yields CDR1 MNHEY and CDR2 SMNVEV (reference sequence). The CDR3, as DNA: TGTGCCAGCAGTTTATTGGAGGGGGCCCGTATAGAGCAGTACTTC. Its protein is CASSLLEGARIEQYF.

The chain uses TRBV24-1 and TRBJ1-5; D gene uncertain. Germline V gene lookup returns CDR1 KGHDR and CDR2 SFDVKD. V lost 6 bases and J lost 0, with 5 bases in between. This CDR3 is 13 amino acids long. The CDR3 DNA sequence: TGTGCCACCAGTCAGCATAGCAATCAGCCCCAGCATTTT. Residues: CATSQHSNQPQHF.

This chain uses TRBV7-9 with TRBJ2-2; 8 nucleotides align to TRBD1. Per germline, CDR1 SEHNR and CDR2 FQNEAQ (reference sequence). Trimming removed 4 bases from V and 6 bases from J; junction bases left unmatched: 4. The CDR3 has 14 residues. CDR3 nucleotides: TGTGCCAGCAGCTACCCGGACAGGGCCGGGGAGCTGTTTTTT. This codes for CASSYPDRAGELFF.

V gene TRBV20-1 combines with J gene TRBJ2-5, with D perhaps assigned TRBD1 or TRBD2 (6 bases each). The end of the DNA fits TRBJ2-7 better, so the J call may be wrong. This CDR3 comprises 13 residues. Germline V gene lookup returns CDR1 DFQATT and CDR2 SNEGSKA (reference sequence). Written as DNA, the CDR3 is TGCAGTGCCTCCGTCGGGGGCTTCTACGAGCAGTACTTC. It codes for CSASVGGFYEQYF.

The gene calls are TRBV6-2 or TRBV6-3 and TRBJ2-1; 7 nucleotides line up with TRBD1. This CDR3 contains 15 residues. Per the germline V gene, CDR1 is MNHEY and CDR2 is SVGEGT. Trimming cost V 10 bases and J 4 bases; bases outside gene matches: 13. CDR3 amino acids: CATHDGTAEYNEQFF. In DNA form, the CDR3 reads TGTGCCACCCATGATGGGACAGCGGAATACAATGAGCAGTTCTTC.

This clonotype was seen more than once but under ten times. V is TRBV4-3 and J is TRBJ1-1; D is undetermined. The germline V and J ends were trimmed by 1 base and 0 bases, with 12 bases remaining between them. The CDR3 consists of 16 residues. The germline V gene has CDR1 LGHNA and CDR2 YSLEER. The CDR3: CASSQGSRRLNTEAFF. CDR3 coding DNA: TGCGCCAGCAGCCAAGGATCTAGAAGACTGAACACTGAAGCTTTCTTT.

J is TRBJ2-1 and V is TRBV10-3, with TRBD2 as a possible D gene (6 bases). The length of the CDR3 is 16 residues. V lost 0 bases and J 3 bases, leaving 12 bases between the germline ends. CDR1 and CDR2 from the germline V gene are ENHRY and SYGVKD. Here the CDR3 reads CAISESPPGDYNEQFF. Here the CDR3 DNA reads TGTGCCATCAGTGAGTCCCCACCGGGGGACTACAATGAGCAGTTCTTC.

The chain employs TRBV2 and TRBJ1-2; D is ambiguous. V shed 3 bases and J shed 6 bases, with 14 bases lying between them. From germline, CDR1 is SNHLY and CDR2 FYNNEI. The CDR3 contains 14 residues. CDR3 nucleotide sequence: TGTGCCAGCAGTGATTTAGGGTCGCAGAATGGCTACACCTTC. Translating it yields CASSDLGSQNGYTF.

This clonotype was seen a few times. The chain combines TRBV4-1 with TRBJ2-1; the D gene is possibly TRBD1 (6 bases). The CDR3 has 16 residues. V lost 3 bases and J 0 bases, leaving 12 bases between the germline ends. Germline assignment: CDR1 MGHRA and CDR2 YSYEKL. The CDR3 loop reads CASSQGDRSSYNEQFF. DNA of the CDR3: TGCGCCAGCAGCCAGGGAGACAGGAGCTCCTACAATGAGCAGTTCTTC.

V gene TRBV11-1 combines with J gene TRBJ1-4, with D possibly matching TRBD1 (6 bases). The CDR3 sequence is 15 residues long. V was pared by 5 bases and J by 8 bases, with 18 bases between. Germline assignment: CDR1 SGHAT and CDR2 FQDESV (reference sequence). The CDR3 reads CASSLRGLIGEKLFF. The DNA of the CDR3 is TGTGCCAGCAGCCTCAGGGGACTCATAGGAGAAAAACTGTTTTTT.

The rearrangement links TRBV15 to TRBJ2-3; 9 bases align to TRBD2. The length of the CDR3 is 17 residues. CDR1 and CDR2 (germline): LNHNV, YYDKDF (reference sequence). V dropped 0 bases and J dropped 6; count of bases not matched to a gene: 10. The chain's CDR3 is CATSRDYPSGVTDTQYF. CDR3 nucleotide sequence: TGTGCCACCAGCAGAGATTATCCTAGCGGGGTGACGGATACGCAGTATTTT.

V gene TRBV5-5 combines with J gene TRBJ2-1, with 12 bases fitting TRBD2. This CDR3 has 16 amino acids. J was trimmed by 7 bases and V by 1 base; bases with no gene match: 6. Germline V CDR1 and CDR2: SGHKS, YYEKEE (reference sequence). CDR3 sequence (DNA): TGTGCCAGCAGCTTGCTAGCGGGAGGGCCGACTAATGAGCAGTTCTTC. This translates into CASSLLAGGPTNEQFF.

V is TRBV29-1 and J is TRBJ1-1; 7 bases align to TRBD1. With V trimmed by 5 bases and J by 1 base, 4 bases remained unmatched. Germline V CDR1 and CDR2: SQVTM, ANQGSEA. The CDR3 sequence is 13 residues long. CDR3 sequence (DNA): TGCAGCGTTCTCCGACAGGGGAACACTGAAGCTTTCTTT. Translation gives CSVLRQGNTEAFF.

There are a few counts of this clonotype. This chain joins TRBV10-3 and TRBJ2-2, with TRBD1 identical over 8 bases. The CDR3 spans 15 residues. With 6 bases clipped from V and 3 bases from J, the junction kept 6 bases outside the gene matches. Germline values: CDR1 ENHRY, CDR2 SYGVKD. CDR3 region: CAISPTGADTGELFF. Here the CDR3 DNA reads TGTGCCATCAGCCCGACAGGGGCTGACACCGGGGAGCTGTTTTTT.

The V and J genes are TRBV20-1 and TRBJ1-4; perhaps TRBD1 as D (6 bases). CDR1 DFQATT and CDR2 SNEGSKA come from the germline V gene (reference sequence). The CDR3 consists of 16 residues. Between the trimmed V and J ends, which lost 4 bases and 3 bases, there was a span of 18 bases. In DNA form, the CDR3 reads TGCAGTGCTACACCCGCGAGGGGGGTCGCTAATGAAAAACTGTTTTTT. Encoded protein: CSATPARGVANEKLFF.

The chain uses TRBV10-3 and TRBJ2-5, with 7 bases lining up with TRBD2. The CDR3 sequence is 15 residues long. From germline, CDR1 is ENHRY and CDR2 SYGVKD. J gave up 5 bases and V 5 bases, and 11 bases lay outside the gene matches. DNA for the CDR3: TGTGCCATCAGTTCCCCCCGGGGTAGCGGGGAGACCCAGTACTTC. It codes for CAISSPRGSGETQYF.

This chain connects TRBV9 to TRBJ2-5, with 7 bases that match TRBD2. J lost 0 bases, V lost 4 bases, and 9 bases had no gene match. Germline loops: CDR1 SGDLS, CDR2 YYNGEE. The CDR3 length is 16 residues. CDR3 nucleotides: TGTGCCAGCAGCAGTGCTAGCGGAGGGTACCAAGAGACCCAGTACTTC. Protein product: CASSSASGGYQETQYF.

The genes are TRBV20-1 and TRBJ2-3; 7 bases fit TRBD2. Germline V CDR1 and CDR2: DFQATT, SNEGSKA (reference sequence). The CDR3 has 14 residues. V lost 4 bases to trimming and J lost 1 base; unmatched junction nucleotides: 5. This CDR3 is CSAKASGRTDTQYF. In DNA, the CDR3 is TGCAGTGCTAAGGCTAGCGGCCGCACAGATACGCAGTATTTT.

This clonotype has more than one count but fewer than ten. V gene TRBV20-1 combines with J gene TRBJ2-3; D unclear. The ends were cut back, 5 bases at V and 4 bases at J, with 10 bases in the middle. The CDR3 runs 12 residues. The germline CDR1 and CDR2 sequences are DFQATT and SNEGSKA (reference sequence). The CDR3 sequence is CSAAPRADTQYF. CDR3 nucleotides: TGCAGTGCTGCACCAAGGGCAGATACGCAGTATTTT.

The chain links TRBV7-2 to TRBJ2-5; no firm D call. The CDR3 spans 13 residues. The ends were cut back, 1 base at V and 4 bases at J, with 7 bases in the middle. The V gene's germline CDR1 is SGHTA and CDR2 FQGNSA. CDR3 sequence (DNA): TGTGCCAGCAGCTTAGGTGTCGCAGAGACCCAGTACTTC. Translating it yields CASSLGVAETQYF.

The chain is built from TRBV5-1 and TRBJ2-5; TRBD2 matches 7 bases. Germline V gene sequence: CDR1 SGHRS, CDR2 YFSETQ. Trimming at V came to 0 bases and at J to 8 bases, leaving 10 bases not matched to a gene. The CDR3 length is 15 residues. CDR3 sequence: CASSLAAGDYATQYF. The CDR3 nucleotides are TGCGCCAGCAGCTTGGCGGCGGGGGACTACGCTACCCAGTACTTC.

This clonotype has a handful of counts. The chain joins TRBV7-8 to TRBJ1-6; TRBD1 might be the D (5 bases). The CDR3 covers 13 residues. Looked up from germline, CDR1 is SGHVS and CDR2 is FQNEAQ. Trimming left V 5 bases short and J 10 bases short, with 12 bases between. This CDR3 reads CASSGEGISPLHF. In nucleotides, the CDR3 is TGTGCCAGCAGCGGGGAGGGGATCTCACCCCTCCACTTT. The full variable domain, completed using reference TRBV7-8 and TRBJ1-6, is GAGVSQSPRYKVAKRGQDVALRCDPISGHVSLFWYQQALGQGPEFLTYFQNEAQLDKSGLPSDRFFAERPEGSVSTLKIQRTQQEDSAVYLCASSGEGISPLHFGNGTRLTVT.

The V and J genes are TRBV5-1 and TRBJ1-2; D might be TRBD1 (5 bases). CDR1 is SGHRS, CDR2 YFSETQ, per germline. The CDR3 sequence is 14 residues long. The V end lost 5 bases, the J end lost 4 bases, and 15 bases lay between the germline ends. This chain's CDR3 is CASRSGRGAYGYTF. For the CDR3, the DNA is TGCGCCAGCAGATCCGGTCGGGGCGCCTATGGCTACACCTTC.